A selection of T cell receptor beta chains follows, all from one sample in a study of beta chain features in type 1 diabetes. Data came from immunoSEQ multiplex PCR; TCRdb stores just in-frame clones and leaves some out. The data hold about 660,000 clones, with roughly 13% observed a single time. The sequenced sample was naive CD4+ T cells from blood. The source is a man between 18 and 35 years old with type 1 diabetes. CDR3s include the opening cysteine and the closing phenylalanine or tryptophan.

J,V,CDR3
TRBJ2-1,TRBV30,CAWSSGGSYNEQFF
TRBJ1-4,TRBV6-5,CASSPRTGEREKLFF
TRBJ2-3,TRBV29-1,CSVHSGSTDTQYF
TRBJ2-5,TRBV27,CASSLVVRETQYF
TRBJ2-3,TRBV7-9,CASSLGVAASTDTQYF
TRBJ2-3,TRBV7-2,CASSLGLADSTDTQYF
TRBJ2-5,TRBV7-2,CASSLEAVSETQYF
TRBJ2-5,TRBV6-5,CASRGLAGEYF
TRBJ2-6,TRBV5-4,CASRGANVLTF
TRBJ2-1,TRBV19,CASSALGGANYNEQFF
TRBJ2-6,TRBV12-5,CASGSSGANVLTF
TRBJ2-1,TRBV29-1,CSAGEGAYNEQFF
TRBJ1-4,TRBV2,CASRREGLTNEKLFF
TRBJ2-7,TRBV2,CASRVDIGYEQYF
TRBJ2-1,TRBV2,CASTRQGYNEQFF
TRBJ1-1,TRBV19,CASSQSWGGRADTEAFF
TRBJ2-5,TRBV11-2,CASSRTSGRAATQYF
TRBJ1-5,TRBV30,CAWTGQGRGNQPQHF
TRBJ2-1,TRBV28,CASSGMTGGIAYNEQFF